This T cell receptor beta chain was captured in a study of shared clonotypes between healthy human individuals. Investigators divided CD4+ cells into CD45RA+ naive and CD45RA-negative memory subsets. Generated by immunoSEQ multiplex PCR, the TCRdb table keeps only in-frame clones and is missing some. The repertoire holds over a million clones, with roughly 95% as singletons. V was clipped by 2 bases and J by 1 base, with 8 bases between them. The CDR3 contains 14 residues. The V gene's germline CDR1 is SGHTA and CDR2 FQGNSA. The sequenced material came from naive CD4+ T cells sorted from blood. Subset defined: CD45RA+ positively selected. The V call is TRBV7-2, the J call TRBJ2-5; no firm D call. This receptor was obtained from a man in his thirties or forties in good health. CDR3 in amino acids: CASSLSYAQETQYF. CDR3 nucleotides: TGTGCCAGCAGCTTATCCTACGCCCAAGAGACCCAGTACTTC. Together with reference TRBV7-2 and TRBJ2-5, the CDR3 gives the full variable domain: GAGVSQSPSNKVTEKGKDVELRCDPISGHTALYWYRQSLGQGLEFLIYFQGNSAPDKSGLPSDRFSAERTGGSVSTLTIQRTQQEDSAVYLCASSLSYAQETQYFGPGTRLLVL.